This is a list of T cell receptor beta chains from one sample in a study of CD8+ T cells in alopecia areata. Generated by immunoSEQ multiplex PCR, the TCRdb table keeps only in-frame clones and is missing some. Of under 150,000 clones detected, 53% appear once; the ten largest clones hold about 0.5%. This specimen was CD4+ T cells sorted from blood, taken at week 4, from a patient treated with tofacitinib. Every receptor here comes from a human donor with alopecia areata. Each CDR3 is given with its conserved first and last residue. D genes are given only for firm matches. Rows may omit the clone size; those that give it use once, few, many or a size class.

V: TRBV20-1; D: NA; J: TRBJ1-1; size: NA; CDR3: CSVLRGAEAFF; DNA: TGCAGTGTTTTGAGGGGGGCTGAAGCTTTCTTT
V: TRBV29-1; D: TRBD1; J: TRBJ2-5; size: once; CDR3: CSVEDSTGPQYF; DNA: TGCAGCGTTGAAGACTCGACAGGGCCCCAGTACTTC
V: TRBV5-6; D: NA; J: TRBJ2-3; size: few; CDR3: CASSLGGGRTDTQYF; DNA: TGTGCCAGCAGCCTCGGCGGGGGCCGCACAGATACGCAGTATTTT
V: TRBV5-1; D: NA; J: TRBJ2-7; size: NA; CDR3: CASSLVGSYEQYF; DNA: TGCGCCAGCAGCTTGGTCGGGTCCTACGAGCAGTACTTC
V: TRBV6-1; D: TRBD2; J: TRBJ2-3; size: few; CDR3: CASLRPGLEDTQYF; DNA: TGTGCCAGCCTACGGCCGGGACTAGAGGATACGCAGTATTTT
V: TRBV5-1; D: TRBD1; J: TRBJ1-2; size: NA; CDR3: CASSSGQGTNYGYTF; DNA: TGCGCCAGCAGCTCGGGACAGGGCACTAACTATGGCTACACCTTC
V: TRBV5-1; D: TRBD1; J: TRBJ2-2; size: few; CDR3: CASSLTGGNTGELFF; DNA: TGCGCCAGCAGCTTGACAGGGGGAAACACCGGGGAGCTGTTTTTT
V: TRBV5-5; D: TRBD1; J: TRBJ2-7; size: few; CDR3: CASSLEVDRAIYEQYF; DNA: TGTGCCAGCAGCTTGGAGGTGGACAGGGCCATCTACGAGCAGTACTTC
V: TRBV19; D: NA; J: TRBJ1-5; size: NA; CDR3: CASSMLGAASNQPQHF; DNA: TGTGCCAGTAGTATGCTGGGGGCGGCAAGCAATCAGCCCCAGCATTTT
V: TRBV4-1; D: NA; J: TRBJ2-5; size: NA; CDR3: CASSRPPLGQETQYF; DNA: TGCGCCAGCAGCCGACCACCACTAGGACAAGAGACCCAGTACTTC
V: TRBV6-6; D: TRBD1; J: TRBJ2-2; size: medium-sized; CDR3: CASGPGGVGGELFF; DNA: TGTGCCAGCGGCCCAGGGGGCGTTGGCGGGGAGCTGTTTTTT
V: TRBV29-1; D: NA; J: TRBJ1-3; size: NA; CDR3: CSVFSGSGNTIYF; DNA: TGCAGCGTTTTTTCAGGCTCTGGAAACACCATATATTTT
V: TRBV4-2; D: NA; J: TRBJ2-1; size: NA; CDR3: CASSSIFGEQFF; DNA: TGTGCCAGCAGTTCTATTTTTGGTGAGCAGTTCTTC
V: TRBV25-1; D: NA; J: TRBJ1-5; size: NA; CDR3: CASRYSGFQPQHF; DNA: TGTGCCAGCAGGTACTCAGGGTTTCAGCCCCAGCATTTT
V: TRBV29-1; D: NA; J: TRBJ2-7; size: NA; CDR3: CSVAWGGYEQYF; DNA: TGCAGCGTTGCATGGGGAGGCTACGAGCAGTACTTC
V: TRBV25-1; D: NA; J: TRBJ2-1; size: NA; CDR3: CASRTGHRNEQFF; DNA: TGTGCCAGCAGGACGGGACACCGCAATGAGCAGTTCTTC
V: TRBV5-4; D: NA; J: TRBJ2-1; size: NA; CDR3: CASSLGAYNEQFF; DNA: TGTGCCAGCAGCTTAGGGGCCTACAATGAGCAGTTCTTC
V: TRBV29-1; D: TRBD2; J: TRBJ2-3; size: NA; CDR3: CSVEDPVGLAGGTDTQYF; DNA: TGCAGCGTTGAAGATCCCGTGGGACTAGCGGGGGGTACAGATACGCAGTATTTT
V: TRBV6-5; D: TRBD1; J: TRBJ2-7; size: NA; CDR3: CASSYAGQGVYEQYF; DNA: TGTGCCAGCAGTTACGCGGGACAGGGGGTCTACGAGCAGTACTTC
V: TRBV5-1; D: TRBD2; J: TRBJ2-5; size: few; CDR3: CASSLGGRNGETQYF; DNA: TGCGCCAGCAGCTTGGGCGGGAGGAACGGTGAGACCCAGTACTTC
V: TRBV29-1; D: TRBD1; J: TRBJ1-2; size: NA; CDR3: CSATLGTGPNYGYTF; DNA: TGCAGCGCCACGCTCGGGACAGGGCCTAACTATGGCTACACCTTC
V: TRBV30; D: NA; J: TRBJ2-7; size: NA; CDR3: CAWSPRQWGASYEQYF; DNA: TGTGCCTGGAGCCCCCGACAATGGGGGGCTTCCTACGAGCAGTACTTC
V: TRBV27; D: NA; J: TRBJ1-2; size: few; CDR3: CASSLNHGGVYGYTF; DNA: TGTGCCAGCAGTTTAAATCACGGGGGGGTCTATGGCTACACCTTC
V: TRBV30; D: NA; J: TRBJ1-3; size: NA; CDR3: CAWSEGIGNTIYF; DNA: TGTGCCTGGAGTGAAGGGATAGGAAACACCATATATTTT
V: TRBV11-2; D: NA; J: TRBJ1-1; size: NA; CDR3: CASSASLGLGTEAFF; DNA: TGTGCCAGCAGCGCCTCCCTGGGATTGGGCACTGAAGCTTTCTTT
V: TRBV10-2; D: NA; J: TRBJ1-1; size: few; CDR3: CASSRMGTEAFF; DNA: TGCGCCAGCAGTCGAATGGGCACTGAAGCTTTCTTT
V: TRBV5-6; D: NA; J: TRBJ2-7; size: few; CDR3: CASSLYMGSYEQYF; DNA: TGTGCCAGCAGCTTGTACATGGGTTCCTACGAGCAGTACTTC
V: TRBV29-1; D: TRBD1; J: TRBJ1-5; size: NA; CDR3: CSVVQGNQPQHF; DNA: TGCAGCGTTGTACAGGGGAATCAGCCCCAGCATTTT
V: TRBV30; D: NA; J: TRBJ2-7; size: NA; CDR3: CAWSPGVSYYEQYF; DNA: TGTGCCTGGAGCCCTGGAGTGTCTTACTACGAGCAGTACTTC
V: TRBV7-8; D: NA; J: TRBJ1-5; size: few; CDR3: CASSLEIFDSSNQPQHF; DNA: TGTGCCAGCAGCTTAGAAATCTTCGACTCTAGCAATCAGCCCCAGCATTTT
V: TRBV5-1; D: NA; J: TRBJ1-2; size: few; CDR3: CASSLALTANYGYTF; DNA: TGCGCCAGCAGCTTGGCCCTGACCGCTAACTATGGCTACACCTTC
V: TRBV30; D: TRBD2; J: TRBJ2-1; size: NA; CDR3: CAGLADSYNEQFF; DNA: TGTGCCGGGCTAGCGGACTCCTACAATGAGCAGTTCTTC
V: TRBV6-1; D: NA; J: TRBJ2-6; size: many; CDR3: CASRQGGSGANVLTF; DNA: TGTGCCAGCAGACAAGGGGGCTCTGGGGCCAACGTCCTGACTTTC
V: TRBV27; D: NA; J: TRBJ1-2; size: few; CDR3: CASSSLGNGYTF; DNA: TGTGCCAGCAGTTCCCTGGGTAACGGCTACACCTTC
V: TRBV2; D: NA; J: TRBJ1-5; size: once; CDR3: CASMTAPYSNQPQHF; DNA: TGTGCCAGCATGACAGCACCTTATAGCAATCAGCCCCAGCATTTT
V: TRBV30; D: NA; J: TRBJ1-5; size: NA; CDR3: CAWSEDFNQPQHF; DNA: TGTGCCTGGAGTGAAGACTTCAATCAGCCCCAGCATTTT
V: TRBV7-9; D: TRBD1; J: TRBJ2-3; size: NA; CDR3: CASSSDRGTDTQYF; DNA: TGTGCCAGCAGCTCAGACAGGGGCACAGATACGCAGTATTTT
V: TRBV6-1; D: NA; J: TRBJ1-1; size: NA; CDR3: CASSEGKTFF; DNA: TGTGCCAGCAGTGAGGGGAAGACTTTCTTT
V: TRBV7-8; D: TRBD2; J: TRBJ2-1; size: NA; CDR3: CASSLGLAGNNEQFF; DNA: TGTGCCAGCAGCTTGGGACTAGCGGGGAACAATGAGCAGTTCTTC
V: TRBV19; D: NA; J: TRBJ1-1; size: NA; CDR3: CASSIGTVNTEAFF; DNA: TGTGCCAGTAGTATCGGGACGGTGAACACTGAAGCTTTCTTT
V: TRBV5-1; D: TRBD1; J: TRBJ1-3; size: NA; CDR3: CASSPGQGRGNTIYF; DNA: TGCGCCAGCAGCCCGGGACAGGGGAGAGGAAACACCATATATTTT
V: TRBV7-2; D: TRBD2; J: TRBJ2-7; size: NA; CDR3: CASSLGRGDSYEQYF; DNA: TGTGCCAGCAGCTTAGGGCGGGGGGACTCCTACGAGCAGTACTTC
V: TRBV29-1; D: NA; J: TRBJ1-2; size: NA; CDR3: CSVDGKTGDYGYTF; DNA: TGCAGCGTCGACGGTAAGACAGGCGACTATGGCTACACCTTC
V: TRBV7-9; D: NA; J: TRBJ2-5; size: NA; CDR3: CASSFYRLDQETQYF; DNA: TGTGCCAGCAGCTTTTATCGGCTGGACCAAGAGACCCAGTACTTC
V: TRBV18; D: TRBD1; J: TRBJ1-2; size: NA; CDR3: CASTTGASYGYTF; DNA: TGTGCCAGCACGACAGGGGCGAGCTATGGCTACACCTTC
V: TRBV29-1; D: NA; J: TRBJ2-1; size: NA; CDR3: CSGASNEQFF; DNA: TGCAGCGGGGCCAGCAATGAGCAGTTCTTC
V: TRBV29-1; D: TRBD1; J: TRBJ1-2; size: once; CDR3: CSVEDLGQGRSF; DNA: TGCAGCGTTGAAGATCTAGGACAGGGAAGGAGCTTC